The next 14 T cell receptor beta chains were all read from a single sample in a study of graft-versus-host responses after intestinal transplantation. The method was immunoSEQ multiplex PCR; TCRdb's version includes in-frame clones alone and lacks a portion of them. The repertoire holds approximately 19,000 clones, approximately 90% seen once, with more than 1.5% in the top ten. The material sequenced was PBMCs, taken around 350 days after transplant. The receptor source for this set is a human patient who received an intestinal transplant, so some T cells may come from the graft donor.

The V gene is TRBV6-5, the J gene TRBJ2-2, with D uncertain. The germline V gene has CDR1 MNHEY and CDR2 SVGAGI. The CDR3 consists of 12 residues. Between the trimmed V and J ends, which lost 6 bases and 4 bases, there was a span of 6 bases. The CDR3 DNA reads TGTGCCAGCAGGATAAGCACCGGGGAGCTGTTTTTT. It translates to CASRISTGELFF.

The chain recombines TRBV20-1 with TRBJ2-3, with D unclear. Trimming pared 3 bases from V and 5 bases from J, leaving 3 bases between. CDR1 is DFQATT and CDR2 is SNEGSKA in the germline V gene (reference sequence). The CDR3 spans 10 residues. The CDR3 nucleotides are TGCAGTGCTAGCGGAGATACGCAGTATTTT. It is translated as CSASGDTQYF.

The V call is TRBV25-1, the J call TRBJ1-6; a possible D gene is TRBD1 (5 bases). The CDR3 is made up of 14 amino acids. The V gene's germline CDR1 is MGHDK and CDR2 SYGVNS. V was pared by 5 bases and J by 7 bases, with 12 bases between. CDR3 residues: CASSRGPENSPLHF. The DNA for the CDR3 is TGTGCCAGCAGTCGGGGACCAGAGAATTCACCCCTCCACTTT.

The chain couples TRBV7-2 to TRBJ2-7; a weak D match, TRBD2 (6 bases). The germline V gene encodes CDR1 SGHTA and CDR2 FQGNSA. The V gene lost 1 base and the J gene lost 2 bases, with 12 bases spanning the gap. This CDR3 contains 15 residues. The chain's CDR3 is CASSLDEGGPYEQYF. The CDR3 nucleotides read TGTGCCAGCAGCTTAGATGAGGGAGGCCCCTACGAGCAGTACTTC.

V is TRBV5-1 and J is TRBJ2-2, with 9 positions matching TRBD2. CDR1 is SGHRS and CDR2 is YFSETQ in the germline V gene. CDR3 length equals 15 residues. V was pared by 0 bases and J by 7 bases, with 4 bases of the junction left unmatched. The CDR3 region has the DNA TGCGCCAGCAGCTTGGCGACTAGCGGTCGCGGGGAGCTGTTTTTT. Translating it yields CASSLATSGRGELFF. Full variable domain (remainder filled in from reference TRBV5-1 and TRBJ2-2): KAGVTQTPRYLIKTRGQQVTLSCSPISGHRSVSWYQQTPGQGLQFLFEYFSETQRNKGNFPGRFSGRQFSNSRSEMNVSTLELGDSALYLCASSLATSGRGELFFGEGSRLTVL.

The chain is built from TRBV25-1 and TRBJ1-2, with 7 bases that match TRBD1. Germline assignment: CDR1 MGHDK and CDR2 SYGVNS. CDR3 size: 16 residues. Trimming at V came to 1 base and at J to 5 bases, leaving 10 bases not matched to a gene. The CDR3 DNA follows: TGTGCCAGCAGTGAATCGGAGCCGGGACAGATGTATGGCTACACCTTC. It is translated as CASSESEPGQMYGYTF.

This chain's CDR3 is CASSSGLSYGYTF. The DNA of the CDR3 is TGTGCCAGCAGCTCTGGACTAAGCTATGGCTACACCTTC. This chain joins TRBV7-2 and TRBJ1-2; D call uncertain. The germline V and J ends were trimmed by 4 bases and 4 bases, with 10 bases remaining between them. Germline V gene lookup returns CDR1 SGHTA and CDR2 FQGNSA. This CDR3 is 13 amino acids long.

The V and J genes are TRBV11-2 and TRBJ2-3, with unresolved D. In germline, CDR1 is SGHAT, CDR2 FQNNGV. Trimming removed 1 base at V and 0 bases at J, with 8 bases between. This CDR3 region has 15 residues. CDR3: CASSLVRFSTDTQYF. The CDR3 region has the DNA TGTGCCAGCAGCTTAGTGCGGTTTAGCACAGATACGCAGTATTTT. The complete variable domain, with remaining parts taken from reference TRBV11-2 and TRBJ2-3, reads EAGVAQSPRYKIIEKRQSVAFWCNPISGHATLYWYQQILGQGPKLLIQFQNNGVVDDSQLPKDRFSAERLKGVDSTLKIQPAKLEDSAVYLCASSLVRFSTDTQYFGPGTRLTVL.

The chain is built from TRBV4-2 and TRBJ2-2; D may be TRBD1 or TRBD2 (5 bases each). CDR3 length: 15 residues. The germline CDR1 and CDR2 sequences are LGHNA and YNFKEQ. V was pared by 3 bases and J by 6 bases, with 14 bases between. DNA for the CDR3: TGTGCCAGCAGCCAGACTCTCGGGGACCCCGGGGAGCTGTTTTTT. This translates into CASSQTLGDPGELFF.

The chain links TRBV2 to TRBJ2-2; D gene unclear. The CDR3 contains 12 residues. V was cut by 6 bases and J by 7 bases, with 9 bases left in between. Germline values: CDR1 SNHLY, CDR2 FYNNEI. CDR3 region: CASRVSYGELFF. The CDR3 bases are TGTGCCAGCAGGGTTAGCTACGGGGAGCTGTTTTTT.

The genes are TRBV2 and TRBJ2-7; the D gene is possibly TRBD2 (6 bases). The CDR3 covers 16 residues. In germline, CDR1 is SNHLY, CDR2 FYNNEI. Trimming took 7 bases from V and 0 from J, leaving 19 bases between them. CDR3 residues: CASTLDLYGSSYEQYF. In nucleotides, the CDR3 is TGTGCCAGCACGTTAGATTTGTACGGGAGCTCCTACGAGCAGTACTTC.

The chain links TRBV18 to TRBJ2-2, with 11 bases matching TRBD1. Germline V gene lookup returns CDR1 KGHSH and CDR2 LQKENI. The CDR3 totals 17 residues. V dropped 2 bases and J dropped 0; count of bases not matched to a gene: 2. For the CDR3, the DNA is TGTGCCAGCTCACCATGGACAGGGGGCTCGAACACCGGGGAGCTGTTTTTT. Amino acid sequence: CASSPWTGGSNTGELFF.

V is TRBV29-1 and J is TRBJ2-5, with unresolved D. Trimming shortened V by 4 bases and J by 5 bases, and 14 bases separated the two germline ends. This CDR3 has 13 residues. Germline CDR1 is SQVTM and CDR2 is ANQGSEA. CDR3 sequence: CSVVPGPRETQYF. For the CDR3, the DNA is TGCAGCGTTGTTCCCGGGCCTCGGGAGACCCAGTACTTC.

The chain employs TRBV30 and TRBJ1-2; 9 bases fit TRBD1. The CDR3 has 17 residues. J was trimmed by 8 bases and V by 3 bases; bases with no gene match: 19. Looked up from germline, CDR1 is GTSNPN and CDR2 is SVGIG (reference sequence). CDR3 region: CAWRGYYRDRVMWGYTF. The CDR3 nucleotides read TGTGCCTGGAGGGGTTACTACCGGGACAGGGTTATGTGGGGCTACACCTTC.